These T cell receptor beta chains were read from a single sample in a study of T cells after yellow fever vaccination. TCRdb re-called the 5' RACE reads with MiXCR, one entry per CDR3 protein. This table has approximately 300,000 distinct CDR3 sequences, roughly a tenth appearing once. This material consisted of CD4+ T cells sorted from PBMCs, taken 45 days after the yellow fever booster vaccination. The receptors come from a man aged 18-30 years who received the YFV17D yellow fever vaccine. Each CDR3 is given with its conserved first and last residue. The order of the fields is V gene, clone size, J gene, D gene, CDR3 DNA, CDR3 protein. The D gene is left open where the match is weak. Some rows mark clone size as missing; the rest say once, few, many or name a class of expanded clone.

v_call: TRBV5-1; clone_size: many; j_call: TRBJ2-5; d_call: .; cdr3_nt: TGCGCCAGCAGTTGGAGAGGAGCAGGGGAGACCCAGTACTTC; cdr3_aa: CASSWRGAGETQYF
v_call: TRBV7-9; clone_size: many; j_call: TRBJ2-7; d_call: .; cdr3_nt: TGTGCCAGCAGCCCCCGACTAGTTGCCCACGAGCAGTACTTC; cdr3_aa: CASSPRLVAHEQYF
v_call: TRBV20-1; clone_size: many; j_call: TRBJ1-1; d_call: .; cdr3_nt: TGCAGTGCTAGAGATTTCAGGCGACAGAGACTGAACACTGAAGCTTTCTTT; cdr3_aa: CSARDFRRQRLNTEAFF
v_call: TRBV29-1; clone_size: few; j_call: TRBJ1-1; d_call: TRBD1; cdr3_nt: TGCAGCGTCGGACAGGGGGGGACTGAAGCTTTCTTT; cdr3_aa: CSVGQGGTEAFF
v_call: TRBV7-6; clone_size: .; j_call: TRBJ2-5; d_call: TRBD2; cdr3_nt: TGTGCCAGCAGCGGGGGGGTAGAGTCGCAGACCCAGTACTTC; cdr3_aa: CASSGGVESQTQYF
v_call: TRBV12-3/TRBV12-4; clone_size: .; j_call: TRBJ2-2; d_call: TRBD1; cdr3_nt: TGTGCCAGCAGCCTAGGGATCCCGGGACAGGGGAACACCGGGGAGCTGTTTTTT; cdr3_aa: CASSLGIPGQGNTGELFF
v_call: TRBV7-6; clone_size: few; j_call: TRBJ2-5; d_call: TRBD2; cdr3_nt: TGTGCCAGCAGCCTTAGCGGGGGGGCTAATACCCAGTACTTC; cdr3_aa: CASSLSGGANTQYF
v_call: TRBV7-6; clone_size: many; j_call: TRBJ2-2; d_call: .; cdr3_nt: TGTGCCAGCAGCCCTTTGGAGACCGGGGAGCTGTTTTTT; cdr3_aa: CASSPLETGELFF
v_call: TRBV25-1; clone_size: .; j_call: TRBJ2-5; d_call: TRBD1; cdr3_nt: TGTGCCAGCAGTTATCCGACAGGGAGCATAGAGACCCAGTACTTC; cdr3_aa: CASSYPTGSIETQYF
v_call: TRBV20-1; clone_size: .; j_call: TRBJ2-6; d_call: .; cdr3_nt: TGCAGTGCTGTGTTTCCTGGGGCCAACGTCCTGACTTTC; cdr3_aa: CSAVFPGANVLTF
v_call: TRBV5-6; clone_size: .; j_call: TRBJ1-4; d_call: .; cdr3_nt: TGTGCCAGCAGCAACCCTAATAATGAAAAACTGTTTTTT; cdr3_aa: CASSNPNNEKLFF
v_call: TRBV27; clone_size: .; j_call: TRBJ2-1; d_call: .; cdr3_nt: TGTGCCAGCAGGCGGAGCGGGCCTTCCTACAATGAGCAGTTCTTC; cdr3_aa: CASRRSGPSYNEQFF
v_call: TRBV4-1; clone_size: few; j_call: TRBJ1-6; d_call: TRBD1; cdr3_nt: TGCGCCAGCAGCCAAGGGACAGGGGGAGGCTCCTATAATTCACCCCTCCACTTT; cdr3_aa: CASSQGTGGGSYNSPLHF
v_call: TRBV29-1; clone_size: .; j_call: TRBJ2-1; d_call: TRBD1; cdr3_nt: TGCAGCGTAGGACAGGGTTCATGGAATGAGCAGTTCTTC; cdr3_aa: CSVGQGSWNEQFF
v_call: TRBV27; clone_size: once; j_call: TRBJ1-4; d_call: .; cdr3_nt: TGTGCCAGCAGTTCCCGGGGGGAAAAACTGTTTTTT; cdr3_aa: CASSSRGEKLFF